This T cell receptor beta chain was captured in a study of CD8 T cells in Susac syndrome. Study results and caveats: It was acknowledged by the study that relatively few individuals were included in its TCR sequencing and HLA analysis.

In regard to this clonotype: The antigen remains undetermined.

Sequencing targeted TCR beta in blood CD8+ and CD4+ T cells. Trimming left V 1 base short and J 0 bases short, with 7 bases between. This CDR3 contains 14 residues. The germline V gene has CDR1 LGHDT and CDR2 YNNKEL (reference sequence). An input of about 0.45 to 1 ug of RNA was subjected to reverse transcription using random hexamers. Multiplex immunoSEQ PCR targeted 54 Vbeta and 13 Jbeta TCR beta segments. Using its own MiXCR run on the immunoSEQ multiplex PCR reads, TCRdb lists one record per CDR3 protein. Among 150,000 to 200,000 distinct CDR3 sequences, around 94% were seen once, and the ten largest hold around 0.14%.

The TCR originated in a human donor in good health. Sequencing was done on a sample of CD4+ T cells from PBMCs. This chain connects TRBV3-1 to TRBJ2-7; unclear D gene. The CDR3 nucleotides are TGTGCCAGCAGCCAAGTTAGGAACTCCTACGAGCAGTACTTC. Translated: CASSQVRNSYEQYF.